A single sample gave rise to the 25 T cell receptor beta chains below, sequenced in a study of T cells after yellow fever vaccination. TCRdb redid the calling of the 5' RACE reads with MiXCR, one entry per CDR3 protein. This sample yields around 320,000 distinct CDR3 sequences, of which 8.5% to 10% are seen a single time; over 3% belongs to the top ten. Sample: CD4+ T cells sorted from PBMCs, taken 5 days after the yellow fever booster vaccination. The receptors were gathered from a man aged 18 to 30 who received the YFV17D yellow fever vaccine.

At least ten counts were recorded for this clonotype. The chain links TRBV6-1 to TRBJ2-3; D is unresolved. V lost 7 bases to trimming and J lost 2 bases, with 19 bases between them. The CDR3 is 16 amino acids. The germline V gene encodes CDR1 MNHNS and CDR2 SASEGT. CDR3 sequence reads: CASTKEVADPTDTQYF. CDR3 DNA: TGTGCCAGCACCAAAGAGGTGGCAGACCCCACAGATACGCAGTATTTT.

The chain recombines TRBV5-1 with TRBJ2-5; D tentatively reads TRBD1 or TRBD2 (6 bases each). The length of the CDR3 is 15 residues. Trimming left V 4 bases short and J 1 base short, with 14 bases between. Germline assignment: CDR1 SGHRS and CDR2 YFSETQ. The CDR3, as DNA: TGCGCCAGCAGCCCCATCCCGGGGGCCCAAGAGACCCAGTACTTC. Its translation: CASSPIPGAQETQYF.

This clonotype has only a few counts. CDR3 DNA sequence: TGTGCCAGCAGCCCGGACAGGGCTTCTGAGCAGTTCTTC. Amino acid sequence: CASSPDRASEQFF. The chain has TRBV5-6 and TRBJ2-1; 8 bases are shared with TRBD1. With V trimmed by 4 bases and J by 9 bases, 6 bases remained unmatched. The CDR3 covers 13 residues. CDR1 SGHDT and CDR2 YYEEEE come from the germline V gene.

In its sample, this clonotype was seen a few times. The rearrangement links TRBV5-1 to TRBJ1-2; D remains ambiguous. The germline gives CDR1 SGHRS, CDR2 YFSETQ. The CDR3 is 13 residues long. Trimming took off 1 base at V and 4 bases at J, with 8 bases between the two ends. The CDR3 DNA sequence: TGCGCCAGCAGCTTGAGCCGGGTCTATGGCTACACCTTC. It codes for CASSLSRVYGYTF.

This clonotype has a count of ten or more. This chain joins TRBV7-2 and TRBJ1-1; D unresolved. The CDR3 loop spans 13 amino acids. Per germline, CDR1 SGHTA and CDR2 FQGNSA. The V gene lost 5 bases and the J gene lost 1 base, with 8 bases spanning the gap. The CDR3 region is CASSTQANTEAFF. The DNA for the CDR3 is TGTGCCAGCAGCACCCAGGCGAACACTGAAGCTTTCTTT.

This chain connects TRBV5-1 to TRBJ2-5; 14 nucleotides line up with TRBD2. V was pared by 5 bases and J by 7 bases, with 7 bases of the junction left unmatched. Germline V gives CDR1 SGHRS, CDR2 YFSETQ. This CDR3 comprises 15 residues. The CDR3 DNA reads as TGCGCCAGCAGTTTGACTAGCGGGGGGGCAGGGACCCAGTACTTC. Protein: CASSLTSGGAGTQYF.

This chain joins TRBV9 and TRBJ1-2; D is uncertain. Germline V gene data show CDR1 as SGDLS and CDR2 as YYNGEE. V lost 2 bases to trimming and J lost 4 bases, with 15 bases between them. This CDR3 is 15 amino acids long. Written as DNA, the CDR3 is TGTGCCAGCAGCGTGGAAGCTCAAGGATTCTATGGCTACACCTTC. Amino acids: CASSVEAQGFYGYTF.

The chain links TRBV20-1 to TRBJ2-2; 10 bases align to TRBD2. CDR1 is DFQATT and CDR2 is SNEGSKA in the germline V gene (reference sequence). Trimming at V came to 5 bases and at J to 3 bases, leaving 6 bases not matched to a gene. This CDR3 contains 15 residues. CDR3 loop: CSAPSGGRDTGELFF. The DNA for the CDR3 is TGCAGTGCTCCTAGCGGGGGTAGGGACACCGGGGAGCTGTTTTTT.

This clonotype has more than one count but fewer than ten. The chain uses TRBV28 and TRBJ1-2; 8 positions agree with TRBD1. The germline gives CDR1 MDHEN, CDR2 SYDVKM. V was clipped by 6 bases and J by 4 bases; unmatched bases: 10. The CDR3 has 15 residues. The CDR3 bases are TGTGCCAGCAGCCCTGCAGGACAGGGCTTCTATGGCTACACCTTC. This encodes CASSPAGQGFYGYTF.

There are many counts of this clonotype. The J gene is TRBJ2-7, the V gene TRBV7-8, with D perhaps assigned TRBD1 or TRBD2 (7 bases each). This CDR3 is built from 14 residues. Germline V gene lookup returns CDR1 SGHVS and CDR2 FQNEAQ. V was trimmed by 3 bases and J by 4 bases, leaving 13 bases between them. CDR3: CASSFQGGRYEQYF. CDR3 in DNA: TGTGCCAGCAGCTTTCAGGGGGGGCGGTACGAGCAGTACTTC. The full variable domain, with the rest looked up from reference TRBV7-8 and TRBJ2-7, is GAGVSQSPRYKVAKRGQDVALRCDPISGHVSLFWYQQALGQGPEFLTYFQNEAQLDKSGLPSDRFFAERPEGSVSTLKIQRTQQEDSAVYLCASSFQGGRYEQYFGPGTRLTVT.

This clonotype has at least ten counts. The chain couples TRBV7-2 to TRBJ1-5, with D perhaps matching TRBD1 (5 bases). Trimming removed 5 bases at V and 4 bases at J, with 12 bases between. This CDR3 comprises 14 residues. From germline, CDR1 is SGHTA and CDR2 FQGNSA. The CDR3 sequence is CASSVDRGNQPQHF. In DNA, the CDR3 is TGTGCCAGCAGCGTTGATCGGGGGAATCAGCCCCAGCATTTT.

This clonotype was found a few times. The gene calls are TRBV4-2 and TRBJ2-2; 7 bases align to TRBD2. V trimming: 1 base; J trimming: 5 bases; junction bases outside the gene matches: 4. The CDR3 runs to 15 residues. The germline gives CDR1 LGHNA, CDR2 YNFKEQ. In DNA form, the CDR3 reads TGTGCCAGCAGCCAAGTTCCTAGCGGTACCGGGGAGCTGTTTTTT. Translated: CASSQVPSGTGELFF.

This clonotype has just a few counts. The chain couples TRBV7-8 to TRBJ2-1, with D hard to call. The CDR3 spans 16 residues. CDR1 and CDR2 (germline): SGHVS, FQNEAQ. Trimming shortened V by 1 base and J by 3 bases, and 13 bases separated the two germline ends. The DNA of the CDR3 is TGTGCCAGCAGCTTAGGAGACCCCCGCGACTACAATGAGCAGTTCTTC. It encodes CASSLGDPRDYNEQFF.

The genes are TRBV12-3 or TRBV12-4 and TRBJ1-5; no clear D. This CDR3 has 17 amino acids. V lost 3 bases and J 0 bases, leaving 15 bases between the germline ends. In DNA, the CDR3 is TGTGCCAGCAGTTTTGGTTCGACGGGCTATAGCAATCAGCCCCAGCATTTT. It specifies CASSFGSTGYSNQPQHF.

This clonotype was observed a handful of times. The J gene is TRBJ2-4, the V gene TRBV3-1; no firm D call. Trimming shortened V by 0 bases and J by 12 bases, and 6 bases separated the two germline ends. This CDR3 is built from 11 residues. Germline CDR1 is LGHDT and CDR2 is YNNKEL (reference sequence). The CDR3, as DNA: TGTGCCAGCAGCCAAGATGGCGCTCAGTACTTC. Encoded protein: CASSQDGAQYF.

This chain connects TRBV4-2 to TRBJ1-1; perhaps TRBD1 as D (5 bases). The CDR3 loop spans 15 amino acids. Germline V gene data show CDR1 as LGHNA and CDR2 as YNFKEQ. V was trimmed by 0 bases and J by 10 bases, leaving 18 bases between them. This CDR3 reads CASSQEVGQGKRAFF. The CDR3 DNA is TGTGCCAGCAGCCAAGAAGTAGGTCAGGGAAAGCGAGCTTTCTTT.

This clonotype appeared a few times. The rearrangement uses TRBV6-2 or TRBV6-3 and TRBJ1-5, with a weak D call TRBD1 (5 bases). Trimming cost V 7 bases and J 5 bases, with 9 bases left between them. In germline, CDR1 is MNHEY, CDR2 SVGEGT. CDR3 size: 12 residues. CDR3 amino acids: CASNQGDQPQHF. CDR3 in DNA: TGTGCCAGCAACCAGGGAGATCAGCCCCAGCATTTT.

The V and J genes are TRBV20-1 and TRBJ2-3; 8 bases are shared with TRBD2. Germline V gene lookup returns CDR1 DFQATT and CDR2 SNEGSKA (reference sequence). The CDR3 sequence is 14 residues long. V lost 5 bases and J lost 5; bases outside the gene matches: 9. Here the CDR3 reads CSARWAGGLDTQYF. CDR3 nucleotides: TGCAGTGCTCGATGGGCGGGGGGATTAGATACGCAGTATTTT.

This clonotype has a count of ten or more. The rearrangement links TRBV20-1 to TRBJ1-6, with D unclear. Germline V CDR1 and CDR2: DFQATT, SNEGSKA (reference sequence). The CDR3 is made up of 13 amino acids. The V end lost 3 bases, the J end lost 6 bases, and 9 bases lay between the germline ends. This CDR3 is CSASRSPNSPLHF. CDR3 bases: TGCAGTGCTAGTCGAAGCCCTAATTCACCCCTCCACTTT.

This clonotype has at least ten counts. CDR3 amino acids: CASRTGTAKQYF. The CDR3, as DNA: TGCGCCAGCAGAACCGGGACAGCGAAGCAGTACTTC. The chain has TRBV5-1 and TRBJ2-7, with 7 nucleotides matching TRBD1. Germline CDR1 is SGHRS and CDR2 is YFSETQ. The CDR3 totals 12 residues. Trimming at V came to 5 bases and at J to 8 bases, leaving 7 bases not matched to a gene.

This clonotype was observed a handful of times. The CDR3 sequence: CASSPTGEGNQPQHF. The CDR3 DNA reads as TGTGCCAGCAGTCCAACAGGGGAAGGCAATCAGCCCCAGCATTTT. V is TRBV6-5 and J is TRBJ1-5, with 7 bases matching TRBD1. V was pared by 5 bases and J by 2 bases, with 6 bases of the junction left unmatched. CDR3 length: 15 amino acids. Germline lookup yields CDR1 MNHEY and CDR2 SVGAGI.

This chain links TRBV6-2 or TRBV6-3 with TRBJ2-1; 9 nucleotides agree with TRBD2. V lost 7 bases to trimming and J lost 10 bases; unmatched junction nucleotides: 14. CDR3 length equals 15 residues. From germline, CDR1 is MNHEY and CDR2 SVGEGT. Here the CDR3 DNA reads TGTGCCAGCATCATCAGCGGGGGGAGGCTCTCGGAGCAGTTCTTC. Translating gives CASIISGGRLSEQFF.

This clonotype was picked up a small number of times. V gene TRBV6-2 or TRBV6-3 combines with J gene TRBJ2-3; D is perhaps TRBD1 or TRBD2 (5 bases each). Germline CDR1 MNHEY, CDR2 SVGEGT. The CDR3 length is 15 residues. V lost 10 bases and J 5 bases, leaving 22 bases between the germline ends. CDR3 DNA: TGTGCCACAAAAGGGGCCTCAACGAGGGAAGATACGCAGTATTTT. The encoded protein is CATKGASTREDTQYF.

In this sample, this clonotype turned up many times. The chain combines TRBV5-1 with TRBJ1-1, with TRBD1 identical over 8 bases. The CDR3 consists of 15 residues. Per germline, CDR1 SGHRS and CDR2 YFSETQ. V lost 4 bases, J lost 4 bases, and 9 bases stayed unmatched. CDR3 protein: CASSEGQGFRTEAFF. In DNA form, the CDR3 reads TGCGCCAGCAGCGAAGGACAGGGTTTTCGCACTGAAGCTTTCTTT.

This clonotype was observed a few times. The J gene is TRBJ1-4, the V gene TRBV20-1; no reliable D call. The V end lost 6 bases, the J end lost 3 bases, and 17 bases lay between the germline ends. Germline V gene lookup returns CDR1 DFQATT and CDR2 SNEGSKA (reference sequence). The CDR3 loop spans 15 amino acids. The CDR3 DNA follows: TGCAGTGCCCTCAGCGGGCCCCTTCCTAATGAAAAACTGTTTTTT. Translated, it gives CSALSGPLPNEKLFF.